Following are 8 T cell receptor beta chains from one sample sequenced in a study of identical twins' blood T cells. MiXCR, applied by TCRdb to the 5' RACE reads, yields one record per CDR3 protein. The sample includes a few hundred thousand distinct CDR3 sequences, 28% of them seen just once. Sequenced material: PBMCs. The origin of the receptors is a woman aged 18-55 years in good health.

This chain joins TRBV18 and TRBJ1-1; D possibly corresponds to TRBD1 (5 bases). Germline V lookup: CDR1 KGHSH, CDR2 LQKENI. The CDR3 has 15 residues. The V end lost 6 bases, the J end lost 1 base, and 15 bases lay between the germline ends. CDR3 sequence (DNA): TGTGCCAGCTCTCGTTCCGGGACTGAGAACACTGAAGCTTTCTTT. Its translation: CASSRSGTENTEAFF.

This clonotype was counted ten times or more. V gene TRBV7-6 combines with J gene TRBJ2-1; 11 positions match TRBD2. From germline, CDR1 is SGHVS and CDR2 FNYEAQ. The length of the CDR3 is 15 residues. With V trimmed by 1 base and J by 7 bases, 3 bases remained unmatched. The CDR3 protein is CASSLVSGGVNEQFF. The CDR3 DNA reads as TGTGCCAGCAGCTTAGTTAGCGGGGGGGTGAATGAGCAGTTCTTC.

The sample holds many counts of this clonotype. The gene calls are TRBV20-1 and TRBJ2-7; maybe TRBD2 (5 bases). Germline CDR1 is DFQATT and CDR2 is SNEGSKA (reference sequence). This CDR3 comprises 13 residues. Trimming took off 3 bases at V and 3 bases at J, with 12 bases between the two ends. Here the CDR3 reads CSASQSGVYEQYF. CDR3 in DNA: TGCAGTGCTAGTCAATCCGGGGTCTACGAGCAGTACTTC.

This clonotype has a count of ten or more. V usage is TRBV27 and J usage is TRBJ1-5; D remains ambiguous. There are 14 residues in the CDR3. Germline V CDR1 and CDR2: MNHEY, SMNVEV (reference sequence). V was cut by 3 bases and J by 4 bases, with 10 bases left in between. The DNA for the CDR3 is TGTGCCAGCAGTTTCCAGTTTGGGAATCAGCCCCAGCATTTT. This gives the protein CASSFQFGNQPQHF.

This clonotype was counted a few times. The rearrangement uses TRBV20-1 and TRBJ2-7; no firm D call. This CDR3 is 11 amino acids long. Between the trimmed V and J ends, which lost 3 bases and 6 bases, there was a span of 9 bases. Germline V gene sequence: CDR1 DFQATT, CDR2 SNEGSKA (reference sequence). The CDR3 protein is CSASTWGEQYF. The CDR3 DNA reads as TGCAGTGCTAGTACCTGGGGCGAGCAGTACTTC.

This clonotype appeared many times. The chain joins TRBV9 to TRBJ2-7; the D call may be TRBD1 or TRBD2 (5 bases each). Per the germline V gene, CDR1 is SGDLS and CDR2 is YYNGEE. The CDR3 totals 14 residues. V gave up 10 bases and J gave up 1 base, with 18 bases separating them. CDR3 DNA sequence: TGTGCCTCGACCCGGGGCAGCTTGTCCTACGAGCAGTACTTC. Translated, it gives CASTRGSLSYEQYF.

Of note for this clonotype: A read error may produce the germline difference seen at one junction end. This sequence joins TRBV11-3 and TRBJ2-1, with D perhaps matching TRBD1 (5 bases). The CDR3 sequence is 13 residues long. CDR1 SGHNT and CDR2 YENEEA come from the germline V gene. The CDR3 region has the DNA TGTGTCAGCAGCTTCAACAGGTACAATGAGCAGTTCTTC. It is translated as CVSSFNRYNEQFF. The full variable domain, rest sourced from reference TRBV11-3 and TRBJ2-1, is EAGVVQSPRYKIIEKKQPVAFWCNPISGHNTLYWYLQNLGQGPELLIRYENEEAVDDSQLPKDRFSAERLKGVDSTLKIQPAELGDSAVYLCVSSFNRYNEQFFGPGTRLTVL.

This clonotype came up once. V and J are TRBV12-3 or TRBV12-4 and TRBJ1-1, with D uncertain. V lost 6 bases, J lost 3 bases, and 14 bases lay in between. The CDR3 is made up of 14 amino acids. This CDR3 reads CASRTPDGDTEAFF. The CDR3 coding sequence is TGTGCCAGCAGGACCCCGGACGGGGACACTGAAGCTTTCTTT.